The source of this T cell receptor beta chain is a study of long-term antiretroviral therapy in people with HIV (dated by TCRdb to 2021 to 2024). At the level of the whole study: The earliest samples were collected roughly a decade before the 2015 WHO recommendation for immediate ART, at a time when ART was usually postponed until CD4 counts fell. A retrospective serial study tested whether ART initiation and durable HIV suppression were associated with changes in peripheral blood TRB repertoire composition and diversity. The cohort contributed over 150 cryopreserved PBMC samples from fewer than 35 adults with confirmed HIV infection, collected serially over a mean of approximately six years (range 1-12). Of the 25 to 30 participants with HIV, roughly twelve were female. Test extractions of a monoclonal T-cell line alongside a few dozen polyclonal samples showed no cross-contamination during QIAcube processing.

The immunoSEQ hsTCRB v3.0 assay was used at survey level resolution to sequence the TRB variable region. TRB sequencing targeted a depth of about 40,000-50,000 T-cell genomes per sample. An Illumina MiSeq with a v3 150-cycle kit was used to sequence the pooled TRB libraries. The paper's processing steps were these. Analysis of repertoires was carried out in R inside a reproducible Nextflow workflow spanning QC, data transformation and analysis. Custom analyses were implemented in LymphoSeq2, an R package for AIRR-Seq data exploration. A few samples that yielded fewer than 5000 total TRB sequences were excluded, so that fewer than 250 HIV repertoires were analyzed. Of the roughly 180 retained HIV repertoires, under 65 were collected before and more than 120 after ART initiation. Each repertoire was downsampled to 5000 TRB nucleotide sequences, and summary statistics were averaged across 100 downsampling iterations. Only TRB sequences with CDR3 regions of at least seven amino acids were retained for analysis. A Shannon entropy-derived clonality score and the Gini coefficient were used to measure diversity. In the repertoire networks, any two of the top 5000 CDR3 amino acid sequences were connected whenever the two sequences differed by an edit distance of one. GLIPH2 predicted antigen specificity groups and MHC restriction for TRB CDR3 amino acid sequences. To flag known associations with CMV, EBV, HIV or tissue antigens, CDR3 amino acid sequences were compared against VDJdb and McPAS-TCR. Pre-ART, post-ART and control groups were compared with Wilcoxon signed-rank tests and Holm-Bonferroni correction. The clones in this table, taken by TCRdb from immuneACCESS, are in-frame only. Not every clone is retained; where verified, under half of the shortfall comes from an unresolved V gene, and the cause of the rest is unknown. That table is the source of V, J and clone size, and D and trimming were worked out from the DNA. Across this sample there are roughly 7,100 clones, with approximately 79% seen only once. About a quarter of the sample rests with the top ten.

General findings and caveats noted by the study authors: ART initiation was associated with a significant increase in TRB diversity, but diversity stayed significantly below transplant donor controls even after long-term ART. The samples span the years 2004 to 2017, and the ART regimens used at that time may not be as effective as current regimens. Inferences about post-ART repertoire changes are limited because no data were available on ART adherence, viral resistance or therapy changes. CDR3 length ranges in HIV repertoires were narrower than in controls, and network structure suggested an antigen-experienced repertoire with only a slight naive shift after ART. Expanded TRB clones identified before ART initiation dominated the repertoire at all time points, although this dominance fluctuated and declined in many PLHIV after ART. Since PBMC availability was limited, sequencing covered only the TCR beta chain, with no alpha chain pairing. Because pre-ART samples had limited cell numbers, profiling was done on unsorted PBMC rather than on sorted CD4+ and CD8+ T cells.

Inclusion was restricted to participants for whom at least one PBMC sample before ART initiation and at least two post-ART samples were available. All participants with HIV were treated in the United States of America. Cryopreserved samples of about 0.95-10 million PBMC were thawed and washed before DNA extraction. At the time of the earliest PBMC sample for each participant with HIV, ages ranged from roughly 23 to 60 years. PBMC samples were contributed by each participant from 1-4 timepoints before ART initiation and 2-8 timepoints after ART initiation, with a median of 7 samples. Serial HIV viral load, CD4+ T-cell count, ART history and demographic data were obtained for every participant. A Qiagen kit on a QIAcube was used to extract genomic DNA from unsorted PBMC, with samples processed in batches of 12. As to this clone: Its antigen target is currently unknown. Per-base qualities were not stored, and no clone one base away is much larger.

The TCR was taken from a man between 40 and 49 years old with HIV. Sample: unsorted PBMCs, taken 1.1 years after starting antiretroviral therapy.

The CDR3: CASSLEGGGRSTDTQYF. In nucleotides, the sequence is TGTGCCAGCAGCTTGGAGGGCGGGGGGCGAAGCACAGATACGCAGTATTTT. The chain couples TRBV5-8 to TRBJ2-3; 8 of the junction bases match TRBD2. From a lookup of the germline V gene, CDR1 and CDR2 are SGHTS and YDEGEE. V is pruned by 0 bases and J by 0 bases, leaving 6 bases of the junction without a gene match. The CDR3, cysteine through phenylalanine, is 17 amino acids long. The read is trimmed to its CDR3 DNA, 51 bases read in frame from base 1.